The 14 T cell receptor beta chains in this list originate from one sample, sequenced in a study of response to subunit inactivated influenza vaccine. TCRdb re-called the RT-PCR reads with MiXCR, one entry per CDR3 protein. The sample includes 450,000 to 600,000 distinct CDR3 sequences, roughly 8.2% of them seen just once. Material: PBMCs from blood, obtained less than 25 months after vaccination. The receptors were sampled from a man between 45 and 75 years old who received an inactivated influenza vaccine.

This clonotype came up a few times. The chain joins TRBV27 to TRBJ1-1; D is perhaps TRBD1 (6 bases). The germline V gene has CDR1 MNHEY and CDR2 SMNVEV (reference sequence). V shed 8 bases and J shed 6 bases, with 16 bases lying between them. The CDR3 has 13 amino acids. CDR3 sequence reads: CASSRGRESEAFF. For the CDR3, the DNA is TGTGCCAGCTCGCGGGGGCGCGAATCTGAAGCTTTCTTT.

The table lists this clonotype with a few counts. V and J are TRBV7-2 and TRBJ2-1; D gene ambiguous. The CDR3 sequence is 14 residues long. CDR1 and CDR2 from the germline V gene are SGHTA and FQGNSA. Trimming pared 1 base from V and 7 bases from J, leaving 11 bases between. The CDR3 coding sequence is TGTGCCAGCAGCTTAGTTTCGGGTCGGAATGAGCAGTTCTTC. This gives the protein CASSLVSGRNEQFF.

The chain uses TRBV7-2 and TRBJ1-1; TRBD1 matches at 8 bases. Germline assignment: CDR1 SGHTA and CDR2 FQGNSA. This CDR3 contains 16 residues. The ends lost 0 bases at V and 10 bases at J; junction bases unmatched: 13. The CDR3 DNA reads TGTGCCAGCAGCTTAGCGGTCCCCTCGGCAGGGGGCTCAGCTTTCTTT. Amino acid sequence: CASSLAVPSAGGSAFF. The full variable domain, in which reference TRBV7-2 and TRBJ1-1 provide the parts outside the CDR3, is GAGVSQSPSNKVTEKGKDVELRCDPISGHTALYWYRQSLGQGLEFLIYFQGNSAPDKSGLPSDRFSAERTGGSVSTLTIQRTQQEDSAVYLCASSLAVPSAGGSAFFGQGTRLTVV.

There are many counts of this clonotype. The J gene is TRBJ2-5, the V gene TRBV24-1; D is unclear. CDR3 length: 12 residues. Germline lookup yields CDR1 KGHDR and CDR2 SFDVKD. Trimming took off 9 bases at V and 5 bases at J, with 12 bases between the two ends. The CDR3 reads CATARGPETQYF. The CDR3 region has the DNA TGTGCCACCGCGCGAGGCCCGGAGACCCAGTACTTC.

This clonotype has a handful of counts. The J gene is TRBJ2-7, the V gene TRBV6-1; 12 bases match TRBD2. The length of the CDR3 is 16 residues. The germline gives CDR1 MNHNS, CDR2 SASEGT. V was clipped by 6 bases and J by 0 bases; unmatched bases: 6. The CDR3 region has the DNA TGTGCCAGCAGGACGCCTAGCGGGAGGGCCTCCTACGAGCAGTACTTC. This sequence encodes CASRTPSGRASYEQYF.

Worth noting for this clonotype: One junction end does not reproduce the germline sequence, and a read error may be involved. The J gene is TRBJ1-1, the V gene TRBV18, with D uncertain. Germline V gene data show CDR1 as KGHSH and CDR2 as LQKENI. This CDR3 comprises 14 residues. CDR3 DNA sequence: TGTGCCAGCTCGCTAGCCGGGAAGAACACTAAAGCTTTCTTT. Translated, it gives CASSLAGKNTKAFF.

The CDR3 loop reads CASSSRQGDEQFF. DNA for the CDR3: TGTGCCAGCAGCTCCCGACAGGGCGATGAGCAGTTCTTC. This chain uses TRBV9 with TRBJ2-1; 7 bases match TRBD1. The CDR3 consists of 13 residues. V trimming: 4 bases; J trimming: 8 bases; junction bases outside the gene matches: 6. The germline gives CDR1 SGDLS, CDR2 YYNGEE.

This clonotype has ten or more counts. The CDR3 nucleotides read TGCAGTGCTAGCCGGGACAGGAACAATCAGCCCCAGCATTTT. Its protein product is CSASRDRNNQPQHF. The rearrangement joins TRBV20-1 to TRBJ1-5, with 8 bases identical to TRBD1. This CDR3 region has 14 residues. CDR1 and CDR2 (germline): DFQATT, SNEGSKA (reference sequence). The J segment lost 3 bases and the V segment lost 3 bases, leaving 4 bases of the junction unmatched.

The chain has TRBV29-1 and TRBJ1-5; D not resolved. Germline V gives CDR1 SQVTM, CDR2 ANQGSEA. Trimming stripped 5 bases from V and 7 bases from J, with 9 bases between. The length of the CDR3 is 11 residues. The CDR3 loop reads CSVPGIQPQHF. CDR3 DNA sequence: TGCAGCGTTCCGGGAATACAGCCCCAGCATTTT. The complete variable domain, with remaining parts taken from reference TRBV29-1 and TRBJ1-5, reads SAVISQKPSRDICQRGTSLTIQCQVDSQVTMMFWYRQQPGQSLTLIATANQGSEATYESGFVIDKFPISRPNLTFSTLTVSNMSPEDSSIYLCSVPGIQPQHFGDGTRLSIL.

This chain links TRBV3-1 with TRBJ1-5, with D hard to call. Germline CDR1 reads LGHDT; CDR2 reads YNNKEL (reference sequence). The CDR3 contains 14 residues. The V end lost 2 bases, the J end lost 7 bases, and 12 bases lay between the germline ends. The CDR3 spells CASSQTNLIQPQHF. The CDR3, as DNA: TGTGCCAGCAGCCAAACAAATCTCATCCAGCCCCAGCATTTT. The entire variable domain, with the rest obtained from reference TRBV3-1 and TRBJ1-5, is as follows: DTAVSQTPKYLVTQMGNDKSIKCEQNLGHDTMYWYKQDSKKFLKIMFSYNNKELIINETVPNRFSPKSPDKAHLNLHINSLELGDSAVYFCASSQTNLIQPQHFGDGTRLSIL.

The chain joins TRBV11-2 to TRBJ2-5, with 8 bases lining up with TRBD2. The CDR3 sequence is 16 residues long. V lost 2 bases, J lost 5 bases, and 10 bases stayed unmatched. Germline loops: CDR1 SGHAT, CDR2 FQNNGV. The CDR3 protein is CASSLSSAGVLETQYF. CDR3 DNA: TGTGCCAGCAGCTTATCCTCAGCGGGAGTTTTGGAGACCCAGTACTTC.

The V gene is TRBV21-1, the J gene TRBJ2-1; no DNA check was done on the table's D call, TRBD2. TRBV21-1 is a documented pseudogene. The CDR3 runs 15 residues. The chain's CDR3 is CASSFQRADYNEQFF. The CDR3 nucleotides read TGTGCCAGCAGCTTTCAGCGGGCCGACTACAATGAGCAGTTCTTC.

The gene calls are TRBV5-1 and TRBJ1-1, with D possibly being TRBD1 (5 bases). Deletions cut 4 bases from V and 9 bases from J, with 13 bases between. The CDR3 consists of 12 residues. Germline CDR1 SGHRS, CDR2 YFSETQ. The CDR3 coding sequence is TGCGCCAGCAGCCCCCAGGGAAGCCAAGCTTTCTTT. It encodes CASSPQGSQAFF. Filled out from reference TRBV5-1 and TRBJ1-1, the complete variable domain reads KAGVTQTPRYLIKTRGQQVTLSCSPISGHRSVSWYQQTPGQGLQFLFEYFSETQRNKGNFPGRFSGRQFSNSRSEMNVSTLELGDSALYLCASSPQGSQAFFGQGTRLTVV.

The chain recombines TRBV9 with TRBJ1-5; weak D call: TRBD1 (5 bases). Trimming left V 3 bases short and J 2 bases short, with 12 bases between. The CDR3 runs 15 residues. Per germline, CDR1 SGDLS and CDR2 YYNGEE. CDR3 nucleotides: TGTGCCAGCAGCGCTGGGACTACGGGCAATCAGCCCCAGCATTTT. This codes for CASSAGTTGNQPQHF. Full variable domain (outside the CDR3, taken from reference TRBV9 and TRBJ1-5): DSGVTQTPKHLITATGQRVTLRCSPRSGDLSVYWYQQSLDQGLQFLIQYYNGEERAKGNILERFSAQQFPDLHSELNLSSLELGDSALYFCASSAGTTGNQPQHFGDGTRLSIL.